The 29 T cell receptor beta chains below were found in one sample sequenced in a study of shared clonotypes between healthy human individuals. Using immunoSEQ multiplex PCR, the repertoire was profiled, and TCRdb retains in-frame clones only, with some absent. The table lists about half a million clones, around four fifths of them singletons. Material for sequencing was PBMCs. These receptors were obtained from a middle-aged woman in good health. Some clones in this sample may be carry-over from other donors' samples.

The V and J genes are TRBV5-1 and TRBJ2-3; D may be TRBD2 (5 bases). This CDR3 is built from 15 residues. Per the germline V gene, CDR1 is SGHRS and CDR2 is YFSETQ. Trimming shortened V by 7 bases and J by 0 bases, and 15 bases separated the two germline ends. CDR3 coding DNA: TGCGCCAGCTTCCGTGGAGCGGCAAGCACAGATACGCAGTATTTT. Protein: CASFRGAASTDTQYF.

V and J are TRBV2 and TRBJ2-7; 11 bases fit TRBD1. Germline assignment: CDR1 SNHLY and CDR2 FYNNEI. The CDR3 totals 21 residues. Trimming took 1 base from V and 3 from J; bases not matched to a gene: 20. CDR3 protein: CASSEVSSWDAPGTGGYEQYF. The CDR3, as DNA: TGTGCCAGCAGTGAAGTTTCTTCATGGGACGCCCCCGGGACAGGGGGCTACGAGCAGTACTTC.

The V gene is TRBV6-6, the J gene TRBJ2-5, with no clear D. CDR1 and CDR2 from the germline V gene are MNHNY and SVGAGI (reference sequence). Trimming cost V 7 bases and J 2 bases, with 8 bases left between them. CDR3 length: 12 amino acids. DNA of the CDR3: TGTGCCAGCAACCCACCGCAAGAGACCCAGTACTTC. It specifies CASNPPQETQYF.

The V gene is TRBV28, the J gene TRBJ1-5, with D maybe TRBD1 (5 bases). The germline V gene has CDR1 MDHEN and CDR2 SYDVKM. Between the trimmed V and J ends, which lost 3 bases and 1 base, there was a span of 13 bases. CDR3 size: 16 residues. The CDR3 here is CASSLRPGGSNQPQHF. In nucleotides, the CDR3 is TGTGCCAGCAGTTTGAGGCCTGGGGGAAGCAATCAGCCCCAGCATTTT.

The table lists this clone with a few counts. The V gene is TRBV25-1, the J gene TRBJ1-6; 7 nucleotides line up with TRBD1. V shed 4 bases, J shed 8 bases, and the junction held 2 bases outside the gene matches. This CDR3 has 13 amino acids. Germline V gene data show CDR1 as MGHDK and CDR2 as SYGVNS. The CDR3 DNA reads TGTGCCAGCAGTGTCACAGGGGATTCACCCCTCCACTTT. This encodes CASSVTGDSPLHF.

This chain joins TRBV6-5 and TRBJ2-3; TRBD2 aligns across 7 bases. V lost 5 bases to trimming and J lost 2 bases; unmatched junction nucleotides: 4. This CDR3 spans 14 amino acids. CDR1 is MNHEY, CDR2 SVGAGI, per germline. The CDR3 region has the DNA TGTGCCAGCAGTAGAGCGGGGTTCACAGATACGCAGTATTTT. Protein: CASSRAGFTDTQYF.

The chain is built from TRBV28 and TRBJ2-4, with TRBD2 identical over 9 bases. The CDR3 has 13 residues. V gave up 6 bases and J gave up 12 bases; unmatched junction bases: 9. Looked up from germline, CDR1 is MDHEN and CDR2 is SYDVKM. CDR3 coding DNA: TGTGCCAGCAGGTCATCCGGGACTAGCTCTCAGTACTTC. Protein sequence: CASRSSGTSSQYF. The full variable domain, with the rest looked up from reference TRBV28 and TRBJ2-4, is DVKVTQSSRYLVKRTGEKVFLECVQDMDHENMFWYRQDPGLGLRLIYFSYDVKMKEKGDIPEGYSVSREKKERFSLILESASTNQTSMYLCASRSSGTSSQYFGAGTRLSVL.

V and J are TRBV30 and TRBJ2-5; TRBD2 might be the D (5 bases). Trimming pared 1 base from V and 5 bases from J, leaving 11 bases between. In germline, CDR1 is GTSNPN, CDR2 SVGIG (reference sequence). The CDR3 spans 13 residues. CDR3 loop: CAWSGLAGETQYF. The CDR3 DNA is TGTGCCTGGAGTGGGCTAGCAGGCGAGACCCAGTACTTC.

Ten or more counts support this clone. The CDR3: CASSSNRHSYTF. DNA for the CDR3: TGCGCCAGCAGCTCGAACAGGCATAGCTACACCTTC. This rearrangement joins TRBV5-1 to TRBJ1-2, with D maybe TRBD1 (5 bases). CDR3 length: 12 residues. Trimming took off 3 bases at V and 9 bases at J, with 12 bases between the two ends. Per the germline V gene, CDR1 is SGHRS and CDR2 is YFSETQ.

This clone came up many times. The J gene is TRBJ2-2, the V gene TRBV5-4; 7 nucleotides agree with TRBD1. V gave up 4 bases and J gave up 8 bases; unmatched junction bases: 8. The CDR3 length is 14 residues. Germline lookup yields CDR1 SGHNT and CDR2 YYREEE (reference sequence). Here the CDR3 reads CASSRTGAGGELFF. The CDR3 DNA is TGTGCCAGCAGCCGCACAGGGGCCGGTGGGGAGCTGTTTTTT.

This clone was counted a single time. The chain couples TRBV18 to TRBJ2-1; the D gene is possibly TRBD1 (5 bases). The V end was cut by 2 bases, the J end by 5 bases, with 16 bases between. In germline, CDR1 is KGHSH, CDR2 LQKENI. The CDR3 contains 16 residues. CDR3 sequence (DNA): TGTGCCAGCTCACCAAAAGAAGGCAGGGTCCACAATGAGCAGTTCTTC. Translated, it gives CASSPKEGRVHNEQFF.

The chain combines TRBV25-1 with TRBJ2-3; TRBD1 aligns across 8 bases. The germline V gene has CDR1 MGHDK and CDR2 SYGVNS. The V segment lost 1 base and the J segment 6 bases; nucleotides outside the gene matches: 12. CDR3 length: 17 residues. The CDR3 protein is CASSEWSDRVYGDTQYF. The DNA for the CDR3 is TGTGCCAGCAGTGAATGGTCGGACAGGGTTTATGGGGATACGCAGTATTTT.

The V and J genes are TRBV29-1 and TRBJ1-4; D gene uncertain. Germline-derived CDR1 and CDR2 are SQVTM and ANQGSEA. CDR3 length equals 13 residues. V was trimmed by 3 bases and J by 4 bases, leaving 9 bases between them. The DNA of the CDR3 is TGCAGCGTTGAGGCGGGCCTTAATGAAAAACTGTTTTTT. Amino acids: CSVEAGLNEKLFF.

The CDR3 DNA is TGTGCCAGCAGCAGTAGGGAGAGCTCCTACGAGCAGTACTTC. Translation gives CASSSRESSYEQYF. The V gene is TRBV28, the J gene TRBJ2-7, with D perhaps TRBD2 (5 bases). The V and J ends lost 6 bases and 0 bases respectively, with 12 bases between them. Germline CDR1 reads MDHEN; CDR2 reads SYDVKM. This CDR3 spans 14 amino acids.

The V call is TRBV12-5, the J call TRBJ1-2; possibly TRBD1 for D (5 bases). CDR3 length: 12 amino acids. Germline V gives CDR1 LGHNT, CDR2 FRNRAP. Trimming took off 4 bases at V and 7 bases at J, with 10 bases between the two ends. As DNA, the CDR3 is TGTGCTAGTGGTTGGGGGAGGGGTGGCTACACCTTC. Encoded protein: CASGWGRGGYTF. Together with reference TRBV12-5 and TRBJ1-2, the CDR3 gives the full variable domain: DARVTQTPRHKVTEMGQEVTMRCQPILGHNTVFWYRQTMMQGLELLAYFRNRAPLDDSGMPKDRFSAEMPDATLATLKIQPSEPRDSAVYFCASGWGRGGYTFGSGTRLTVV.

The V and J genes are TRBV4-3 and TRBJ2-6; 7 nucleotides match TRBD2. Germline V gives CDR1 LGHNA, CDR2 YSLEER. Trimming removed 5 bases from V and 5 bases from J; junction bases left unmatched: 15. The CDR3 loop spans 18 amino acids. The chain's CDR3 is CASSNRGGSQSRANVLTF. The CDR3, as DNA: TGCGCCAGCAGCAACCGGGGAGGGTCACAAAGTCGGGCCAACGTCCTGACTTTC.

This clone was seen a few times. The J gene is TRBJ2-7, the V gene TRBV18, with D maybe TRBD2 (5 bases). V shed 2 bases and J shed 1 base, with 12 bases lying between them. The CDR3 runs to 15 residues. CDR1 is KGHSH, CDR2 LQKENI, per germline. The DNA for the CDR3 is TGTGCCAGCTCACCAAGGGAACCGGGGTCCTACGAGCAGTACTTC. It is translated as CASSPREPGSYEQYF.

The chain has TRBV10-3 and TRBJ1-2; possibly TRBD1 for D (5 bases). The CDR3 spans 13 residues. V dropped 9 bases and J dropped 8 bases, with 19 bases sitting between them. CDR1 ENHRY and CDR2 SYGVKD come from the germline V gene. The CDR3, as DNA: TGTGCCATTAAGACAGAGAACATAGGCGGCTACACCTTC. This encodes CAIKTENIGGYTF.

The chain couples TRBV29-1 to TRBJ2-1, with D possibly TRBD2 on 5 matching bases. The CDR3 is 13 amino acids. Germline V gives CDR1 SQVTM, CDR2 ANQGSEA. V was pared by 1 base and J by 2 bases, with 6 bases between. This CDR3 reads CSVEGGAYNEQFF. CDR3 in DNA: TGCAGCGTTGAAGGGGGAGCCTACAATGAGCAGTTCTTC.

Details on this clone: A far larger clone is just one base off, so this is likely a read error. Other DNA sequences within the sample encode an identical CDR3. The chain is built from TRBV30 and TRBJ1-6; 7 nucleotides align to TRBD1. The CDR3 sequence is 13 residues long. In germline, CDR1 is GTSNPN, CDR2 SVGIG (reference sequence). The CDR3 bases are TGTGCCTGGAGACGACAGGGTAATTCGCCCCTCCACTTT. It is translated as CAWRRQGNSPLHF.

V and J are TRBV7-2 and TRBJ2-3; D unclear. Deletions cut 5 bases from V and 4 bases from J, with 10 bases between. The CDR3 runs 13 residues. Germline V lookup: CDR1 SGHTA, CDR2 FQGNSA. The chain's CDR3 is CASSPSRSDTQYF. CDR3 sequence (DNA): TGTGCCAGCAGCCCTTCTCGGTCAGATACGCAGTATTTT. The full variable domain, rest sourced from reference TRBV7-2 and TRBJ2-3, is GAGVSQSPSNKVTEKGKDVELRCDPISGHTALYWYRQSLGQGLEFLIYFQGNSAPDKSGLPSDRFSAERTGGSVSTLTIQRTQQEDSAVYLCASSPSRSDTQYFGPGTRLTVL.

The V call is TRBV5-4, the J call TRBJ2-2, with TRBD1 matching over 9 bases. Germline V gene lookup returns CDR1 SGHNT and CDR2 YYREEE (reference sequence). CDR3 size: 15 residues. With V trimmed by 4 bases and J by 4 bases, 5 bases remained unmatched. The DNA for the CDR3 is TGTGCCAGCAGCCCGACAGGGGGGGTCACCGGGGAGCTGTTTTTT. It encodes CASSPTGGVTGELFF.

The rearrangement uses TRBV7-2 and TRBJ2-3; unclear D gene. CDR1 is SGHTA, CDR2 FQGNSA, per germline. V lost 3 bases and J 10 bases, leaving 11 bases between the germline ends. This CDR3 has 12 residues. The CDR3 sequence: CASSFPPGSQYF. The CDR3, as DNA: TGTGCCAGCAGCTTCCCGCCGGGCTCGCAGTATTTT.

V gene TRBV21-1 combines with J gene TRBJ1-1; the table's D call, TRBD1, was not checked against the DNA. TRBV21-1 is designated a pseudogene. The CDR3 is made up of 14 amino acids. The CDR3 bases are TGTGCCAGCAGCCACTACAGGGTAAGAGCTGAAGCTTTCTTT. It codes for CASSHYRVRAEAFF.

The chain is built from TRBV5-6 and TRBJ1-2, with D hard to call. Germline assignment: CDR1 SGHDT and CDR2 YYEEEE. Trimming cost V 1 base and J 2 bases, with 12 bases left between them. The CDR3 covers 15 residues. This CDR3 is CASSLRAGTNYGYTF. The CDR3, as DNA: TGTGCCAGCAGCTTGCGCGCAGGAACAAACTATGGCTACACCTTC.

CDR3 residues: CASSNLYDKLYGYTF. In DNA, the CDR3 is TGTGCCAGTAGTAACTTGTATGACAAACTCTATGGCTACACCTTC. This rearrangement joins TRBV19 to TRBJ1-2; D remains unclear. This CDR3 is built from 15 residues. The V gene lost 4 bases and the J gene lost 4 bases, with 16 bases spanning the gap. CDR1 and CDR2 from the germline V gene are LNHDA and SQIVND (reference sequence).

V and J are TRBV7-8 and TRBJ2-2; D uncertain. V lost 0 bases, J lost 1 base, and 6 bases lay in between. This CDR3 has 15 residues. Per germline, CDR1 SGHVS and CDR2 FQNEAQ. The CDR3 region has the DNA TGTGCCAGCAGCTTAGCTGGGTGGAACACCGGGGAGCTGTTTTTT. It codes for CASSLAGWNTGELFF.

Ten or more counts support this clone. Other DNA sequences in the same sample also yield this CDR3. The chain combines TRBV15 with TRBJ2-7; TRBD1 might be the D (6 bases). This CDR3 has 14 amino acids. V shed 1 base and J shed 3 bases, with 10 bases lying between them. The V gene's germline CDR1 is LNHNV and CDR2 YYDKDF (reference sequence). CDR3 sequence (DNA): TGTGCCACCAGCAGAGCCGGGACATACTACGAGCAGTACTTC. It translates to CATSRAGTYYEQYF.

This chain uses TRBV7-3 with TRBJ2-1, with 7 bases aligning to TRBD2. Per germline, CDR1 SGHTA and CDR2 FQGTGA. J lost 4 bases, V lost 2 bases, and 5 bases had no gene match. The length of the CDR3 is 15 residues. The CDR3 loop reads CASSLVGGPYNEQFF. The CDR3 coding sequence is TGTGCCAGCAGCTTAGTGGGAGGGCCGTACAATGAGCAGTTCTTC.